A selection of T cell receptor beta chains follows, all from one sample in a study of blood T cell repertoires in COVID-19. Profiled with immunoSEQ multiplex PCR; TCRdb holds only in-frame clones, not every one. The sample carries 55,000 to 75,000 clones, around 82% recorded once. What was sequenced was peripheral blood. Every receptor here comes from a man between 60 and 70 years old with COVID-19, enrolled during active disease. Both conserved end residues are part of each CDR3. A D gene is named only where the DNA matches it firmly. Clone size is shown for a subset of rows, as once, few, many or a class of expanded clone.

.	TRBV28	TRBJ2-5	14	once	TGTGCCAGCAGTTCCACCGCGGGGCAAGAGACCCAGTACTTC	CASSSTAGQETQYF
.	TRBV2	TRBJ1-2	15	.	TGTGCCAGCAGTGAAAACCGGGACACTCACTATGGCTACACCTTC	CASSENRDTHYGYTF
TRBD2	TRBV3-1/TRBV3-2	TRBJ2-1	14	.	TGTGCCAGCAGCCTGGGGGGGACCCACAATGAGCAGTTCTTC	CASSLGGTHNEQFF
TRBD2	TRBV19	TRBJ2-1	18	.	TGTGCCAGTAGCGATGATCAAGGGTCTAGCGGACCATACAATGAGCAGTTCTTC	CASSDDQGSSGPYNEQFF
.	TRBV2	TRBJ1-2	16	.	TGTGCCAGCAGTGACCAGGGGATCCCTTCTAACTATGGCTACACCTTC	CASSDQGIPSNYGYTF
.	TRBV10-1	TRBJ1-3	14	.	TGCGCCAGCAGTGAGACAGGGCCTGGAAACACCATATATTTT	CASSETGPGNTIYF
TRBD2	TRBV5-1	TRBJ2-1	19	few	TGCGCCAGCAGCTTGGGGTACTTTAGCGGGAGGAACTCCTACAATGAGCAGTTCTTC	CASSLGYFSGRNSYNEQFF
.	TRBV6-2/TRBV6-3	TRBJ2-7	12	.	TGTGCCAGCAGTCTGTCTTCCTACGAGCAGTACTTC	CASSLSSYEQYF
.	TRBV10-3	TRBJ1-1	12	.	TGTGCCGTACGGGGTACGAACGCTGAAGCTTTCTTT	CAVRGTNAEAFF
TRBD2	TRBV9	TRBJ2-7	16	few	TGTGCCAGCAGCGTTCAAGCGGGGGGGAGCTCCTACGAGCAGTACTTC	CASSVQAGGSSYEQYF
TRBD2	TRBV18	TRBJ2-5	18	.	TGTGCCAGCTCACCAAACCTCCGACTAGCGGGGTTGGAAGAGACCCAGTACTTC	CASSPNLRLAGLEETQYF
TRBD1	TRBV29-1	TRBJ1-2	13	.	TGCAGCGTTGTCGACAGGGGGATCTATGGCTACACCTTC	CSVVDRGIYGYTF
.	TRBV5-4	TRBJ2-5	14	.	TGTGCCAGCAGCTCCGAAACAGGGTGGGAGACCCAGTACTTC	CASSSETGWETQYF
.	TRBV3-1/TRBV3-2	TRBJ2-3	13	.	TGTGCCAGCTCAGAAGGACACACAGATACGCAGTATTTT	CASSEGHTDTQYF
.	TRBV19	TRBJ2-3	14	once	TGTGCCAGTAGTACTAGCCTGACTAGTGATACGCAGTATTTT	CASSTSLTSDTQYF
TRBD1	TRBV5-5	TRBJ2-2	16	few	TGTGCCAGCAGCTTACAGGGGGCCTCGAACACCGGGGAGCTGTTTTTT	CASSLQGASNTGELFF
TRBD1	TRBV3-1/TRBV3-2	TRBJ2-7	15	.	TGTGCCAGCAGCCAAGTTATAGGACAGGGTTACGAGCAGTACTTC	CASSQVIGQGYEQYF
.	TRBV6-5	TRBJ2-1	13	medium-sized	TGTGCCAGCAGTTTCCTCGGTCGGTCTAGGCAGTTCTTC	CASSFLGRSRQFF
TRBD2	TRBV2	TRBJ2-3	15	.	TGTGCCAGCAGTGAAACTAGCGGGGGGACAGATACGCAGTATTTT	CASSETSGGTDTQYF
TRBD2	TRBV20-1	TRBJ2-3	11	.	TGCAGTGGAGGGGTCGGGACTAGCGGTTATTTT	CSGGVGTSGYF
.	TRBV30	TRBJ1-2	13	.	TGTGCCTGGAGTGTACGGGGGGGAGGTGGCTACACCTTC	CAWSVRGGGGYTF
.	TRBV29-1	TRBJ1-4	11	.	.	CSARQGKNCFF
.	TRBV10-3	TRBJ1-5	12	.	TGTGCCATCAGTGATTCTAATCAGCCCCAGCATTTT	CAISDSNQPQHF
TRBD1	TRBV6-6	TRBJ2-7	13	.	TGTGCCAGTGGACAGGCAACTTCCTACGAGCAGTACTTC	CASGQATSYEQYF
TRBD1	TRBV24-1	TRBJ1-2	14	once	TGTGCCACCAGTGACCCGACAGGGTATCATGGCTACACCTTC	CATSDPTGYHGYTF
.	TRBV30	TRBJ1-2	11	.	TGTGCCGTGGGACTTAACTATGGCTACACCTTC	CAVGLNYGYTF
TRBD1	TRBV7-9	TRBJ1-1	13	.	TGTGCCAGCACCCCTCGTCGGGACAGTGAAGCTTTCTTT	CASTPRRDSEAFF
.	TRBV5-1	TRBJ2-4	15	.	TGCGCCAGCAGCCCGCCGCAGGGTTCCAAAAACATTCAGTACTTC	CASSPPQGSKNIQYF
TRBD1	TRBV3-1/TRBV3-2	TRBJ2-3	14	.	TGTGCCAGCAGCCCACCAACCGGGACAGACAGACAGTATTTT	CASSPPTGTDRQYF
.	TRBV5-5	TRBJ1-1	14	.	TGTGCCAGCAGCCTGACACGGATGAACACTGAAGCTTTCTTT	CASSLTRMNTEAFF
TRBD2	TRBV7-9	TRBJ2-5	16	.	TGTGCCAGCAGCCCCGGACTAGCGGGGGGGCTTGAGACCCAGTACTTC	CASSPGLAGGLETQYF
TRBD2	TRBV14	TRBJ2-3	16	.	TGTGCCAGCAGCCCCCTACTAGCGGGGAACACAGATACGCAGTATTTT	CASSPLLAGNTDTQYF
TRBD2	TRBV7-3	TRBJ2-3	14	.	TGTGCCAGCAGCTCCTCTAGCGGGGAACGTACGCAGTATTTT	CASSSSSGERTQYF
.	TRBV5-6	TRBJ2-5	14	.	TGTGCCAGCAGGCAGAGAGGAGGCATCGAGACCCAGTACTTC	CASRQRGGIETQYF
TRBD2	TRBV6-5	TRBJ2-7	15	few	TGTGCCAGCAGTTACAGAGGACTAGCGGGAGACGAGCAGTACTTC	CASSYRGLAGDEQYF
.	TRBV6-5	TRBJ2-7	14	.	TGTGCCAGCAGTTACTCTCAGGGGAGTGACGAGCAGTACTTC	CASSYSQGSDEQYF